This TCR beta chain came from a study of blood T cell repertoires in COVID-19. V lost 5 bases, J lost 7 bases, and 6 bases stayed unmatched. This CDR3 comprises 14 residues. Germline CDR1 is LNHDA and CDR2 is SQIVND (reference sequence). The assay was immunoSEQ multiplex PCR, and TCRdb's table has in-frame clones only and misses some. The sample has approximately 340,000 clones; over 80% are singletons. This clone was counted between two and nine times. This TCR was recovered from a man younger than 40 with COVID-19, enrolled during active disease. Material for sequencing was peripheral blood. The chain uses TRBV19 and TRBJ1-5, with 9 bases aligning to TRBD1. CDR3 amino acids: CASSHTGGEQPQHF. CDR3 coding DNA: TGTGCCAGTAGTCACACAGGGGGCGAACAGCCCCAGCATTTT.